This T cell receptor (beta chain) is drawn from a study of neurological immune-mediated disorders. Described time point: longitudinal time-point 3. Sequencing runs each generated in excess of 190 million TCR-beta sequences derived from 15-18 subjects. Each CDR3 protein is one row after TCRdb ran MiXCR on the 5' RACE reads. The sample shows 85,000 to 110,000 distinct CDR3 sequences, roughly 10% of them seen only once. Deletions cut 0 bases from V and 4 bases from J, with 3 bases between. Looked up from germline, CDR1 is ENHRY and CDR2 is SYGVKD. This CDR3 has 12 residues. Broader study findings: TCR clonal expansion peaked in HTLV-1-associated myelopathy patients and was lowest in multiple sclerosis patients.

This clonotype was seen repeatedly, ten times or more. The antigen remains undetermined. The sequenced sample consisted of PBMCs. The chain combines TRBV10-3 with TRBJ2-5; D is unclear. The origin of this receptor is a female donor with HTLV-1-associated myelopathy (HAM/TSP). The CDR3 nucleotides are TGTGCCATCAGTGAGTCGAGAGAGACCCAGTACTTC. The encoded protein is CAISESRETQYF.